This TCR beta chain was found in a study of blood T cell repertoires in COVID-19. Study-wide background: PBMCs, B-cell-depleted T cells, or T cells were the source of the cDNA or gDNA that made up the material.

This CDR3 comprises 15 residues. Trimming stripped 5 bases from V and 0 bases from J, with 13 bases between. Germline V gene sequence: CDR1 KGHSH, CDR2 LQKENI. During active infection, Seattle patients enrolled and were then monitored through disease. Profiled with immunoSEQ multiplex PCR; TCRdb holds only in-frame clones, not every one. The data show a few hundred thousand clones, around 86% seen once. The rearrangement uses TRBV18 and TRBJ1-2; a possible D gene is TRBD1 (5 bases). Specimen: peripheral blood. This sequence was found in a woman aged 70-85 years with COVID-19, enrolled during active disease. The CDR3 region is CASSSITGANYGYTF. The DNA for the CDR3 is TGTGCCAGCTCATCCATCACAGGAGCTAACTATGGCTACACCTTC.